This T cell receptor beta chain derives from a study of blood T cell repertoires in COVID-19. On the study more broadly: COVID-19 samples, acute and convalescent, were from the United States, Italy and Spain.

The CDR3 is 14 residues long. Germline V lookup: CDR1 LNHDA, CDR2 SQIVND (reference sequence). V dropped 6 bases and J dropped 5 bases, with 16 bases sitting between them. Seattle participants joined during active infection and were tracked over time. In the source study's methods: Amplification from reference gene primers served as the basis for estimated nucleated cell counts. The protocol was immunoSEQ multiplex PCR, while the TCRdb copy is restricted to in-frame clones and leaves out a portion. V, J and clone size are those of that table, while D and trimming were read from the DNA. The data contain about 220,000 clones, 82% of them seen just once; the ten biggest clones take up approximately 5.2%.

Sequencing was performed on peripheral blood. This clonotype was obtained from a woman aged 70-85 years with COVID-19, enrolled during active disease. The chain is built from TRBV19 and TRBJ1-2; D may be TRBD1 (5 bases). CDR3 nucleotide sequence: TGTGCCAGTAGCACCCACAGGTCCCCTTATGGCTACACCTTC. Protein sequence: CASSTHRSPYGYTF.